This T cell receptor (beta chain) came from a study of PD-1 blockade in classical Hodgkin lymphoma. Assay: immunoSEQ multiplex PCR; the TCRdb copy retains only in-frame clones and omits some. The table has some 90,000 clones, more than 70% seen once. Notes on this clone: Antigen unknown.

Study-level findings and limits: Baseline TCR diversity was reportedly lower in newly diagnosed patients than in healthy donors. It was reported as lower still in relapsed/refractory patients.

Time point noted: cycle 4 day 1 (C4D1), after six to seven weeks of nivolumab. Every patient experienced relapse after autologous stem cell transplantation, and brentuximab vedotin exposure varied. The source material was peripheral blood mononuclear cells (PBMCs), sampled before the fourth cycle of nivolumab. The TCR was taken from a human donor with classical Hodgkin lymphoma.

This chain's CDR3 is CASSSAGTYEQYF. CDR3 DNA: TGTGCCAGCAGTTCGGCGGGAACCTACGAGCAGTACTTC. This chain uses TRBV25-1 with TRBJ2-7, with D maybe TRBD2 (6 bases). Trimming left V 5 bases short and J 2 bases short, with 10 bases between. Germline V gives CDR1 MGHDK, CDR2 SYGVNS. The CDR3 spans 13 residues.